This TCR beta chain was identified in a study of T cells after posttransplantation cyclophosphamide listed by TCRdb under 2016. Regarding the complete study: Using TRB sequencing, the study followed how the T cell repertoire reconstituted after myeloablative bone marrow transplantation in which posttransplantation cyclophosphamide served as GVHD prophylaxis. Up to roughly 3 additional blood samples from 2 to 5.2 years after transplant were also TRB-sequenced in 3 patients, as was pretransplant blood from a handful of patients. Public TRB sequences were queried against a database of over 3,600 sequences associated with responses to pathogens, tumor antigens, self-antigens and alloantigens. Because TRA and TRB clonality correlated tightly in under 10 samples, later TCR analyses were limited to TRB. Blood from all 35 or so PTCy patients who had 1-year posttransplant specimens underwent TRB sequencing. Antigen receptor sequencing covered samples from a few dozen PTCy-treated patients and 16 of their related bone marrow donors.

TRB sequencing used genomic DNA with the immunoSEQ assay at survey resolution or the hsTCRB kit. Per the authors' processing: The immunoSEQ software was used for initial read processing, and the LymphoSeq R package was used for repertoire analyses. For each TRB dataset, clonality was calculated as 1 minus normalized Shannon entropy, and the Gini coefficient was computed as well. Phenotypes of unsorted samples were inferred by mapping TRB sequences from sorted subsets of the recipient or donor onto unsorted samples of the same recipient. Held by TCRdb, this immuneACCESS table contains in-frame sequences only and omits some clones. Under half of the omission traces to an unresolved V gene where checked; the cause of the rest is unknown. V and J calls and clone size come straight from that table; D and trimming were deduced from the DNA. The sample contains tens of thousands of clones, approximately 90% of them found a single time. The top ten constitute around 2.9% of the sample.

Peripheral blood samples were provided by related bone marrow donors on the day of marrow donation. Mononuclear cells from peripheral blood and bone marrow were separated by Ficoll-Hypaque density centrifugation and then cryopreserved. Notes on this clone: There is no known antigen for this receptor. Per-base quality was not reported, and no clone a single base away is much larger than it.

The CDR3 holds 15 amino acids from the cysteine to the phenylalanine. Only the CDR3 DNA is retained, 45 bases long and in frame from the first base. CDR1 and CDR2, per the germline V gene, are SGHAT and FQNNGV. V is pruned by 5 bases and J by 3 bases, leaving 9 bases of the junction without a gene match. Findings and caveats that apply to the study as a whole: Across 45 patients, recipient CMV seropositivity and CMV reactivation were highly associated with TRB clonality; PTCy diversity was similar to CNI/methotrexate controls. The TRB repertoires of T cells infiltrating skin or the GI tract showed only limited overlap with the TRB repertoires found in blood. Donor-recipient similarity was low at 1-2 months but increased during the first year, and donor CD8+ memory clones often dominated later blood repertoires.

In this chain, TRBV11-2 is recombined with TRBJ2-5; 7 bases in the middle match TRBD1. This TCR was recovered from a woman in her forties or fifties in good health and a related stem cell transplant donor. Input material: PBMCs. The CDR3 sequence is CASSIRSGTEETQYF. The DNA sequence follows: TGTGCCAGCAGCATACGTTCCGGGACAGAAGAGACCCAGTACTTC.